Described below is a single T cell receptor (beta chain) sequence and its context. Cohort 3 recovered donors had two negative PCRs, clearance, or symptom resolution. Using immunoSEQ multiplex PCR, the repertoire was profiled, and TCRdb retains in-frame clones only, with some absent. The table lists around 300,000 clones, roughly 86% of them singletons, with about 1% in the top ten. This record comes from a study of blood T cell repertoires in COVID-19. What was sequenced was PBMCs or T cells enriched from blood (not recorded which). This receptor was taken from a young woman who had recovered from COVID-19.

CDR3 protein: CASSSRTSEQYF. Here the CDR3 DNA reads TGTGCCAGCAGCTCCCGGACTAGCGAGCAGTACTTC. The chain uses TRBV7-2 and TRBJ2-7; the match to TRBD2 covers 7 bases. The length of the CDR3 is 12 residues. J lost 6 bases, V lost 4 bases, and 3 bases had no gene match. Germline CDR1 is SGHTA and CDR2 is FQGNSA.